The 23 T cell receptor beta chains presented below share a single source sample, sequenced in a study of T cells after yellow fever vaccination. MiXCR, applied by TCRdb to the 5' RACE reads, yields one record per CDR3 protein. The repertoire has around 350,000 distinct CDR3 sequences, 6.2% of them found once; the top ten carry about 15%. This material consisted of PBMCs, taken 5 days after the yellow fever booster vaccination. The source is a man aged 30 to 39 who received the YFV17D yellow fever vaccine.

This clonotype was seen more than once but under ten times. This chain links TRBV7-2 with TRBJ2-1; D is undetermined. V lost 5 bases and J lost 9, with 8 bases in between. The CDR3 spans 11 residues. Germline lookup yields CDR1 SGHTA and CDR2 FQGNSA. As DNA, the CDR3 is TGTGCCAGCAGCCAACCCAGTGAGCAGTTCTTC. The encoded protein is CASSQPSEQFF.

The V call is TRBV20-1, the J call TRBJ2-5, with D possibly being TRBD2 (5 bases). The CDR3 extends over 13 amino acids. Germline CDR1 is DFQATT and CDR2 is SNEGSKA (reference sequence). The V and J ends lost 5 bases and 3 bases respectively, with 13 bases between them. CDR3 nucleotide sequence: TGCAGTGCTTGCTCGGGATCCAAAGAGACCCAGTACTTC. Translation: CSACSGSKETQYF.

The sample holds many counts of this clonotype. The chain has TRBV6-1 and TRBJ2-4; 10 bases agree with TRBD2. Germline-derived CDR1 and CDR2 are MNHNS and SASEGT. The CDR3 covers 15 residues. V was pared by 8 bases and J by 7 bases, with 11 bases of the junction left unmatched. As DNA, the CDR3 is TGTGCCAGCTCGACTAGCGGGTCCCTGAAGAACATTCAGTACTTC. This sequence encodes CASSTSGSLKNIQYF.

This clonotype was seen repeatedly, ten times or more. This chain links TRBV7-2 with TRBJ2-2; D is uncertain. Germline loops: CDR1 SGHTA, CDR2 FQGNSA. V lost 4 bases and J 5 bases, leaving 8 bases between the germline ends. This CDR3 has 13 amino acids. As DNA, the CDR3 is TGTGCCAGCAGCTCGTGGCGGACCGGGGAGCTGTTTTTT. This sequence encodes CASSSWRTGELFF.

There are many counts of this clonotype. The rearrangement uses TRBV9 and TRBJ2-3; 8 nucleotides match TRBD2. V was clipped by 4 bases and J by 0 bases; unmatched bases: 13. Germline-derived CDR1 and CDR2 are SGDLS and YYNGEE. This CDR3 has 18 residues. The CDR3 sequence: CASSPSGRADLSTDTQYF. DNA of the CDR3: TGTGCCAGCAGCCCCAGCGGGAGAGCAGACCTTAGCACAGATACGCAGTATTTT.

CDR3 amino acids: CATSRDPPDTQYF. The CDR3 DNA reads as TGTGCCACCAGCAGAGATCCCCCAGATACGCAGTATTTT. The J gene is TRBJ2-3, the V gene TRBV15; no definite D call. The CDR3 totals 13 residues. Per the germline V gene, CDR1 is LNHNV and CDR2 is YYDKDF (reference sequence). Trimming left V 0 bases short and J 4 bases short, with 5 bases between.

This clonotype showed up many times. V gene TRBV29-1 combines with J gene TRBJ2-1; perhaps TRBD2 as D (5 bases). Germline CDR1 and CDR2: SQVTM and ANQGSEA. V was cut by 3 bases and J by 0 bases, with 15 bases left in between. The CDR3 runs 16 residues. The CDR3 sequence is CSVEFGLADSYNEQFF. CDR3 sequence (DNA): TGCAGCGTTGAGTTTGGGCTAGCAGACTCCTACAATGAGCAGTTCTTC.

This clonotype turned up a few times. The chain recombines TRBV7-3 with TRBJ2-5; 7 bases are a match to TRBD2. V lost 2 bases, J lost 5 bases, and 8 bases stayed unmatched. The CDR3 length is 15 residues. Per germline, CDR1 SGHTA and CDR2 FQGTGA. CDR3 nucleotides: TGTGCCAGCAGCTTACGGGCGGGAGTGGCGGAGACCCAGTACTTC. Its protein product is CASSLRAGVAETQYF.

This clonotype occurred a few times. V gene TRBV27 combines with J gene TRBJ2-3; D gene unclear. CDR3 size: 14 residues. Trimming took 3 bases from V and 0 from J, leaving 7 bases between them. From germline, CDR1 is MNHEY and CDR2 SMNVEV (reference sequence). CDR3 region: CASSLSSSTDTQYF. The CDR3 DNA reads TGTGCCAGCAGTTTGTCCTCTAGCACAGATACGCAGTATTTT.

Many counts were recorded for this clonotype. At one end the junction does not follow the germline gene, possibly because of a read error. DNA of the CDR3: TGTGCCAGCAGCTTAGGAGGCGGGAGCTCCTACAATGAGCAGTTCTTC. It encodes CASSLGGGSSYNEQFF. The rearrangement joins TRBV5-1 to TRBJ2-1; TRBD2 aligns across 7 bases. From germline, CDR1 is SGHRS and CDR2 YFSETQ. This CDR3 contains 16 residues.

V and J are TRBV30 and TRBJ2-7, with D possibly being TRBD1 (6 bases). V was cut by 3 bases and J by 0 bases, with 12 bases left in between. The V gene's germline CDR1 is GTSNPN and CDR2 SVGIG (reference sequence). CDR3 length: 14 amino acids. The CDR3 loop reads CAWRAWTASYEQYF. The DNA for the CDR3 is TGTGCCTGGAGAGCCTGGACAGCCTCCTACGAGCAGTACTTC.

This clonotype was detected a few times. The genes are TRBV25-1 and TRBJ2-3; D remains unclear. Trimming stripped 7 bases from V and 2 bases from J, with 10 bases between. The germline V gene encodes CDR1 MGHDK and CDR2 SYGVNS. CDR3 length: 13 residues. The CDR3 sequence is CASTSRFTDTQYF. Here the CDR3 DNA reads TGTGCCAGCACGTCTAGATTCACAGATACGCAGTATTTT.

The CDR3 nucleotides are TGCGCCAGCAGGACTCAACTAGAAATCGGGGAGCTGTTTTTT. Amino acid sequence: CASRTQLEIGELFF. The V and J genes are TRBV5-1 and TRBJ2-2, with a weak D call TRBD2 (5 bases). The CDR3 runs to 14 residues. V lost 5 bases, J lost 7 bases, and 15 bases lay in between. The germline gives CDR1 SGHRS, CDR2 YFSETQ.

This clonotype was seen a few times. The chain is built from TRBV9 and TRBJ2-1, with 7 bases aligning to TRBD2. CDR3 length: 15 amino acids. The ends lost 5 bases at V and 3 bases at J; junction bases unmatched: 8. Germline lookup yields CDR1 SGDLS and CDR2 YYNGEE. In DNA, the CDR3 is TGTGCCAGCAGACTCGGACTAGGATACTACAATGAGCAGTTCTTC. This gives the protein CASRLGLGYYNEQFF.

This clonotype occurred a few times. The V call is TRBV20-1, the J call TRBJ1-5; 10 bases match TRBD1. The V segment lost 7 bases and the J segment 4 bases; nucleotides outside the gene matches: 13. CDR1 and CDR2 (germline): DFQATT, SNEGSKA (reference sequence). This CDR3 region has 16 residues. CDR3 loop: CSVYDRGPVANQPQHF. The CDR3 region has the DNA TGCAGTGTCTACGACAGGGGGCCAGTTGCGAATCAGCCCCAGCATTTT.

The chain links TRBV20-1 to TRBJ2-1; no clear D. The CDR3 is 13 amino acids. V lost 4 bases, J lost 9 bases, and 16 bases lay in between. Germline CDR1 is DFQATT and CDR2 is SNEGSKA (reference sequence). For the CDR3, the DNA is TGCAGTGCTACCGAAGGGCTGGTAGGTGAGCAGTTCTTC. This gives the protein CSATEGLVGEQFF.

The rearrangement uses TRBV15 and TRBJ2-2, with D unresolved. Germline V gene sequence: CDR1 LNHNV, CDR2 YYDKDF (reference sequence). The CDR3 is made up of 14 amino acids. Trimming shortened V by 0 bases and J by 6 bases, and 8 bases separated the two germline ends. In nucleotides, the CDR3 is TGTGCCACCAGCAGAGATAAAGGACCCGGGGAGCTGTTTTTT. This encodes CATSRDKGPGELFF.

The V gene is TRBV4-3, the J gene TRBJ1-4; no definite D call. The CDR3 runs 14 residues. Germline loops: CDR1 LGHNA, CDR2 YSLEER. Trimming took 4 bases from V and 8 from J, leaving 14 bases between them. The chain's CDR3 is CASSRGGLGEKLFF. The DNA for the CDR3 is TGCGCCAGCAGCCGGGGAGGCCTCGGCGAAAAACTGTTTTTT.

This clonotype has just a few counts. The V and J genes are TRBV11-1 and TRBJ2-4; the D call may be TRBD1 or TRBD2 (5 bases each). There are 13 residues in the CDR3. With 4 bases removed from V and 7 bases from J, the gap between germline ends came to 11 bases. Germline-derived CDR1 and CDR2 are SGHAT and FQDESV (reference sequence). CDR3 nucleotide sequence: TGTGCCAGCAGCTCCGGGACGGACAACATTCAGTACTTC. It codes for CASSSGTDNIQYF.

This clonotype occurred a few times. The CDR3 sequence is CASRTPGLEWGDTQYF. The CDR3 nucleotides are TGTGCCAGCAGGACACCGGGACTAGAGTGGGGAGATACGCAGTATTTT. The V call is TRBV11-2, the J call TRBJ2-3; 8 bases map to TRBD2. This CDR3 is 16 amino acids long. Germline values: CDR1 SGHAT, CDR2 FQNNGV. V shed 6 bases and J 5 bases; nucleotides not matched to a gene: 13.

This clonotype was counted at least ten times. This chain uses TRBV25-1 with TRBJ2-1; the D gene is possibly TRBD1 (6 bases). The CDR3 spans 13 residues. Trimming removed 7 bases at V and 7 bases at J, with 14 bases between. In germline, CDR1 is MGHDK, CDR2 SYGVNS. The CDR3 bases are TGTGCCAGCACCTATCCAGGGGAGAATGAGCAGTTCTTC. It specifies CASTYPGENEQFF. The complete variable domain, with remaining parts taken from reference TRBV25-1 and TRBJ2-1, reads EADIYQTPRYLVIGTGKKITLECSQTMGHDKMYWYQQDPGMELHLIHYSYGVNSTEKGDLSSESTVSRIRTEHFPLTLESARPSHTSQYLCASTYPGENEQFFGPGTRLTVL.

This clonotype has a count of ten or more. The V gene is TRBV4-1, the J gene TRBJ2-2, with 10 nucleotides matching TRBD1. The V segment lost 7 bases and the J segment 6 bases; nucleotides outside the gene matches: 8. Germline V lookup: CDR1 MGHRA, CDR2 YSYEKL. CDR3 length: 15 residues. DNA of the CDR3: TGCGCCAGCAAGGACGGGACAGGGGTCCCCGGGGAGCTGTTTTTT. As protein: CASKDGTGVPGELFF.

The chain links TRBV7-2 to TRBJ1-6, with TRBD1 as a possible D gene (6 bases). The CDR3 is made up of 15 amino acids. Germline V gene sequence: CDR1 SGHTA, CDR2 FQGNSA. V was pared by 2 bases and J by 7 bases, with 12 bases between. DNA for the CDR3: TGTGCCAGCAGCTTAAAACAGGGCCCAAATTCACCCCTCCACTTT. It is translated as CASSLKQGPNSPLHF.